This TCR beta chain is from a study of blood T cell repertoires in COVID-19. Trimming at V came to 0 bases and at J to 3 bases, leaving 5 bases not matched to a gene. Germline CDR1 MGHRA, CDR2 YSYEKL. The CDR3 covers 15 residues. Original analysis: Reference gene primer amplification gave nucleated cell count estimates. Libraries were prepared by immunoSEQ multiplex PCR; TCRdb keeps only in-frame clonotypes and omits some of them. V and J calls plus clone size are reproduced from that table; the DNA served to infer D and trimming. This table has around 300,000 clones, more than 70% appearing once. Enrolled during active infection, Seattle patients were then followed longitudinally.

This TCR came from a woman aged 25-40 years with COVID-19, enrolled during active disease. Sample: peripheral blood. The chain combines TRBV4-1 with TRBJ2-7, with 7 bases fitting TRBD2. CDR3 DNA: TGCGCCAGCAGCCAAGATCGCGGGGGTAACTACGAGCAGTACTTC. Translation: CASSQDRGGNYEQYF.